This passage covers 30 T cell receptor beta chains from one sample sequenced in a study of T cell repertoires in cytomegalovirus infection. TCRdb called the reads again in MiXCR, with one record for every CDR3 protein. The sample comprises 400,000 to 550,000 distinct CDR3 sequences, around 11% of which are singletons, and 10% to 13% rests with the top ten. Sequenced material: PBMCs. Source of these receptors: a human donor in good health (CMV status not recorded). Some clones in this sample may be carry-over from other donors' samples.

In its sample, this clonotype was seen a few times. The chain recombines TRBV24-1 with TRBJ2-1, with 11 bases identical to TRBD1. The V and J ends lost 4 bases and 8 bases, in that order; junction bases with no gene match: 6. Germline CDR1 is KGHDR and CDR2 is SFDVKD. CDR3 length: 15 amino acids. Written as DNA, the CDR3 is TGTGCCACCAGTGAATGGGGACAGGGGGGCGATGAGCAGTTCTTC. It specifies CATSEWGQGGDEQFF.

This clonotype was seen ten or more times. This chain uses TRBV7-2 with TRBJ1-5, with 9 positions matching TRBD1. This CDR3 region has 15 residues. V gave up 1 base and J gave up 6 bases; unmatched junction bases: 4. Per germline, CDR1 SGHTA and CDR2 FQGNSA. The CDR3: CASSLDRGQGQPQHF. The DNA for the CDR3 is TGTGCCAGCAGCTTAGACAGGGGGCAGGGTCAGCCCCAGCATTTT.

This clonotype appeared many times. This sequence joins TRBV7-9 and TRBJ1-5; D not certain. CDR3 size: 13 residues. Germline assignment: CDR1 SEHNR and CDR2 FQNEAQ (reference sequence). Deletions cut 5 bases from V and 7 bases from J, with 12 bases between. This CDR3 reads CASSPLTNQPQHF. CDR3 in DNA: TGTGCCAGCAGCCCCCTCACCAACCAGCCCCAGCATTTT.

The sample holds many counts of this clonotype. This chain connects TRBV7-9 to TRBJ2-3; 11 nucleotides agree with TRBD1. Germline V gene data show CDR1 as SEHNR and CDR2 as FQNEAQ (reference sequence). The length of the CDR3 is 16 residues. V was clipped by 2 bases and J by 4 bases; unmatched bases: 5. The CDR3 region has the DNA TGTGCCAGCAGCTTAACCCCGGGACAGGGGGCAGATACGCAGTATTTT. This encodes CASSLTPGQGADTQYF.

The sample holds a few counts of this clonotype. The rearrangement uses TRBV11-2 and TRBJ2-5; unclear D gene. Germline V gene lookup returns CDR1 SGHAT and CDR2 FQNNGV. Trimming removed 7 bases at V and 1 base at J, with 16 bases between. The length of the CDR3 is 15 residues. DNA for the CDR3: TGTGCCAGCACCCCGACCGTCGGCCTCCAAGAGACCCAGTACTTC. It specifies CASTPTVGLQETQYF.

This clonotype has a count of ten or more. The chain links TRBV7-9 to TRBJ2-5; 11 bases align to TRBD2. The V gene's germline CDR1 is SEHNR and CDR2 FQNEAQ (reference sequence). Trimming took 3 bases from V and 3 from J; bases not matched to a gene: 3. CDR3 length: 15 amino acids. The CDR3 sequence is CASSFGGLAEETQYF. DNA for the CDR3: TGTGCCAGCAGCTTCGGGGGACTAGCGGAAGAGACCCAGTACTTC.

This clonotype has ten or more counts. The J gene is TRBJ2-7, the V gene TRBV19; 7 positions agree with TRBD1. The CDR3 totals 18 residues. CDR1 and CDR2 from the germline V gene are LNHDA and SQIVND (reference sequence). The V and J ends lost 7 bases and 3 bases, in that order; junction bases with no gene match: 21. The DNA of the CDR3 is TGTGCCAGTACCGCCCATTCCTTTCAGGCAGGGGGAAGCTACGAGCAGTACTTC. It translates to CASTAHSFQAGGSYEQYF. Using reference TRBV19 and TRBJ2-7 for the parts outside the CDR3, the full variable domain is DGGITQSPKYLFRKEGQNVTLSCEQNLNHDAMYWYRQDPGQGLRLIYYSQIVNDFQKGDIAEGYSVSREKKESFPLTVTSAQKNPTAFYLCASTAHSFQAGGSYEQYFGPGTRLTVT.

This clonotype was found a few times. Compared with germline, one end of the junction differs, possibly owing to a read error. This rearrangement joins TRBV10-2 to TRBJ2-3; D is undetermined. This CDR3 is 15 amino acids long. The germline gives CDR1 WSHSY, CDR2 SAAADI. The CDR3 region is CASTEYKGLGDTQYF. The DNA of the CDR3 is TGCGCCAGCACTGAGTATAAGGGCTTGGGGGATACGCAGTATTTT.

The sample holds many counts of this clonotype. The chain recombines TRBV19 with TRBJ1-5; tentatively, D is TRBD1 (6 bases). The CDR3 runs to 13 residues. Germline CDR1 and CDR2: LNHDA and SQIVND (reference sequence). V was trimmed by 7 bases and J by 4 bases, leaving 11 bases between them. CDR3 bases: TGTGCCAGTACCCTAGACAGGAATCAGCCCCAGCATTTT. Translated, it gives CASTLDRNQPQHF.

This clonotype appeared many times. The rearrangement links TRBV7-8 to TRBJ2-7; TRBD1 might be the D (6 bases). Per germline, CDR1 SGHVS and CDR2 FQNEAQ. The CDR3 totals 14 residues. Trimming cost V 2 bases and J 2 bases, with 10 bases left between them. CDR3 region: CASSLMDSAYEQYF. The CDR3 region has the DNA TGTGCCAGCAGCTTAATGGACAGCGCCTACGAGCAGTACTTC.

The rearrangement uses TRBV20-1 and TRBJ2-7; 9 positions match TRBD2. This CDR3 region has 16 residues. V trimming: 0 bases; J trimming: 3 bases; junction bases outside the gene matches: 9. Per germline, CDR1 DFQATT and CDR2 SNEGSKA (reference sequence). This CDR3 reads CSARDRKGTSLYEQYF. The CDR3 coding sequence is TGCAGTGCTAGAGATCGGAAGGGGACTAGCCTCTACGAGCAGTACTTC.

The chain uses TRBV29-1 and TRBJ2-3; D may be TRBD2 (7 bases). Deletions cut 3 bases from V and 6 bases from J, with 13 bases between. Germline V lookup: CDR1 SQVTM, CDR2 ANQGSEA. This CDR3 has 13 amino acids. CDR3 coding DNA: TGCAGCGTTGAGGAGGGAGGGGGTGATACGCAGTATTTT. The encoded protein is CSVEEGGGDTQYF.

This clonotype was recorded at least ten times. The chain combines TRBV28 with TRBJ2-3; the match to TRBD1 covers 9 bases. Germline-derived CDR1 and CDR2 are MDHEN and SYDVKM. V lost 2 bases, J lost 5 bases, and 5 bases stayed unmatched. There are 15 residues in the CDR3. The DNA of the CDR3 is TGTGCCAGCAGTTTAAGACAGGGGGACCGAGATACGCAGTATTTT. Residues: CASSLRQGDRDTQYF.

V gene TRBV6-1 combines with J gene TRBJ2-2; D gene ambiguous. V lost 4 bases and J 1 base, leaving 7 bases between the germline ends. Germline CDR1 reads MNHNS; CDR2 reads SASEGT. The CDR3 runs to 14 residues. CDR3: CASSVYGNTGELFF. The DNA for the CDR3 is TGTGCCAGCAGTGTCTACGGGAACACCGGGGAGCTGTTTTTT.

This clonotype was picked up one time. A much more abundant neighbour one base away suggests this may be a read error. The rearrangement links TRBV5-4 to TRBJ1-2; unclear D gene. Trimming left V 7 bases short and J 5 bases short, with 18 bases between. The V gene's germline CDR1 is SGHNT and CDR2 YYREEE (reference sequence). The CDR3 has 14 residues. CDR3 in amino acids: CASGKDLLSYGYTF. As DNA, the CDR3 is TGTGCCAGCGGAAAGGATCTGCTGAGTTATGGCTACACCTTC. The full variable domain, with the rest looked up from reference TRBV5-4 and TRBJ1-2, is ETGVTQSPTHLIKTRGQQVTLRCSSQSGHNTVSWYQQALGQGPQFIFQYYREEENGRGNFPPRFSGLQFPNYSSELNVNALELDDSALYLCASGKDLLSYGYTFGSGTRLTVV.

This clonotype was recorded at least ten times. V gene TRBV7-3 combines with J gene TRBJ1-2; D is unresolved. The V and J ends lost 5 bases and 7 bases respectively, with 14 bases between them. CDR1 is SGHTA and CDR2 is FQGTGA in the germline V gene. There are 13 residues in the CDR3. The CDR3 DNA reads TGTGCCAGCAGCCAGGCGACGGGAACTGGCTACACCTTC. Encoded protein: CASSQATGTGYTF. Full variable domain (outside the CDR3, taken from reference TRBV7-3 and TRBJ1-2): GAGVSQTPSNKVTEKGKYVELRCDPISGHTALYWYRQSLGQGPEFLIYFQGTGAADDSGLPNDRFFAVRPEGSVSTLKIQRTERGDSAVYLCASSQATGTGYTFGSGTRLTVV.

V and J are TRBV19 and TRBJ1-5; D remains ambiguous. Germline V lookup: CDR1 LNHDA, CDR2 SQIVND (reference sequence). V was pared by 4 bases and J by 0 bases, with 19 bases between. This CDR3 is built from 18 residues. CDR3 residues: CASSTGPLLTYSNQPQHF. The CDR3 DNA is TGTGCCAGTAGTACCGGACCCTTACTCACCTATAGCAATCAGCCCCAGCATTTT.

This clonotype occurred many times. The chain is built from TRBV27 and TRBJ2-1, with 8 positions matching TRBD1. V lost 2 bases and J lost 6; bases outside the gene matches: 6. Per germline, CDR1 MNHEY and CDR2 SMNVEV (reference sequence). The CDR3 runs to 15 residues. The CDR3, as DNA: TGTGCCAGCAGTTTACAGGGGGCTGTGGTCAATGAGCAGTTCTTC. Translation: CASSLQGAVVNEQFF.

The chain is built from TRBV28 and TRBJ1-2; the match to TRBD1 covers 8 bases. Germline values: CDR1 MDHEN, CDR2 SYDVKM. The ends lost 4 bases at V and 7 bases at J; junction bases unmatched: 14. The length of the CDR3 is 16 residues. The CDR3 region is CASSSPLRGQGTGYTF. The CDR3 nucleotides read TGTGCCAGCAGTTCCCCTCTTAGAGGACAGGGAACTGGCTACACCTTC.

Many counts were recorded for this clonotype. The J gene is TRBJ2-2, the V gene TRBV6-1; D is perhaps TRBD2 (5 bases). CDR1 is MNHNS and CDR2 is SASEGT in the germline V gene. The CDR3 extends over 13 amino acids. V was shortened by 1 base and J by 6 bases, with 6 bases between the two germline ends. The DNA of the CDR3 is TGTGCCAGCAGTGAAGGAGCGGCCGGGGAGCTGTTTTTT. As protein: CASSEGAAGELFF.

A few counts support this clonotype. V is TRBV29-1 and J is TRBJ2-6, with D hard to call. Per germline, CDR1 SQVTM and CDR2 ANQGSEA. The V gene lost 0 bases and the J gene lost 1 base, with 4 bases spanning the gap. This CDR3 contains 14 residues. The CDR3 region has the DNA TGCAGCGTTGAAGATCTATCTGGGGCCAACGTCCTGACTTTC. Protein sequence: CSVEDLSGANVLTF. Full variable domain (missing parts from reference TRBV29-1 and TRBJ2-6): SAVISQKPSRDICQRGTSLTIQCQVDSQVTMMFWYRQQPGQSLTLIATANQGSEATYESGFVIDKFPISRPNLTFSTLTVSNMSPEDSSIYLCSVEDLSGANVLTFGAGSRLTVL.

The chain uses TRBV19 and TRBJ2-1, with TRBD2 as a possible D gene (5 bases). Trimming stripped 3 bases from V and 7 bases from J, with 13 bases between. The CDR3 has 14 amino acids. Germline V gives CDR1 LNHDA, CDR2 SQIVND (reference sequence). The CDR3 loop is CASSIPGMWNEQFF. The CDR3 DNA follows: TGTGCCAGTAGTATCCCCGGGATGTGGAATGAGCAGTTCTTC.

This clonotype was detected ten times or more. The chain is built from TRBV4-1 and TRBJ1-5, with TRBD1 as a possible D gene (5 bases). With 1 base removed from V and 2 bases from J, the gap between germline ends came to 15 bases. Per germline, CDR1 MGHRA and CDR2 YSYEKL. The CDR3 spans 17 residues. DNA of the CDR3: TGCGCCAGCAGCCAAGGGGGCGCCCTCGGAGGCAATCAGCCCCAGCATTTT. Its protein is CASSQGGALGGNQPQHF.

This clonotype has at least ten counts. The V gene is TRBV7-6, the J gene TRBJ1-1; TRBD1 matches 7 bases. Per the germline V gene, CDR1 is SGHVS and CDR2 is FNYEAQ. This CDR3 is built from 15 residues. J was trimmed by 5 bases and V by 1 base; bases with no gene match: 7. In DNA form, the CDR3 reads TGTGCCAGCAGCTTAGGTACCGGGACAGCAACTGAAGCTTTCTTT. Its protein is CASSLGTGTATEAFF.

This clonotype was observed at least ten times. The genes are TRBV19 and TRBJ1-5; 7 bases match TRBD1. V lost 8 bases and J lost 5; bases outside the gene matches: 3. This CDR3 spans 12 amino acids. Germline CDR1 and CDR2: LNHDA and SQIVND (reference sequence). CDR3 amino acids: CASCTGDQPQHF. The CDR3 nucleotides are TGTGCCAGTTGTACAGGGGATCAGCCCCAGCATTTT.

This clonotype was seen ten or more times. V gene TRBV28 combines with J gene TRBJ2-5, with unresolved D. V was clipped by 4 bases and J by 9 bases, with 18 bases between them. CDR3 length equals 14 residues. CDR1 MDHEN and CDR2 SYDVKM come from the germline V gene. For the CDR3, the DNA is TGTGCCAGCAGTTCCCCCGCCCTTTCACGGGCCCAGTACTTC. The encoded protein is CASSSPALSRAQYF. Based on the CDR3 plus reference TRBV28 and TRBJ2-5, the full variable domain is DVKVTQSSRYLVKRTGEKVFLECVQDMDHENMFWYRQDPGLGLRLIYFSYDVKMKEKGDIPEGYSVSREKKERFSLILESASTNQTSMYLCASSSPALSRAQYFGPGTRLLVL.

This clonotype came up many times. V is TRBV6-2 or TRBV6-3 and J is TRBJ1-1; D may be TRBD1 (6 bases). This CDR3 has 14 amino acids. The V end lost 6 bases, the J end lost 0 bases, and 11 bases lay between the germline ends. Germline assignment: CDR1 MNHEY and CDR2 SVGEGT. The DNA for the CDR3 is TGTGCCAGCAGATTTGGACAGCTGAACACTGAAGCTTTCTTT. Protein product: CASRFGQLNTEAFF.

There are many counts of this clonotype. The V and J genes are TRBV11-3 and TRBJ2-3, with TRBD2 identical over 11 bases. CDR3 size: 15 residues. After removal of 4 bases from V and 5 bases from J, the junction contained 5 bases not matched to a gene. Looked up from germline, CDR1 is SGHNT and CDR2 is YENEEA. The CDR3 spells CASSSTGTSGDTQYF. CDR3 DNA: TGTGCCAGCAGCTCAACCGGGACTAGCGGAGATACGCAGTATTTT.

The chain is built from TRBV3-1 and TRBJ1-4; possibly TRBD1 for D (6 bases). V dropped 5 bases and J dropped 5 bases, with 18 bases sitting between them. Germline values: CDR1 LGHDT, CDR2 YNNKEL (reference sequence). CDR3 length: 16 residues. The CDR3, as DNA: TGTGCCAGCAGCACGTTCTCCGGACAGATAAATGAAAAACTGTTTTTT. Its protein is CASSTFSGQINEKLFF.

This clonotype was counted ten times or more. This chain links TRBV5-8 with TRBJ1-5; the D gene is possibly TRBD1 (6 bases). V was trimmed by 4 bases and J by 4 bases, leaving 9 bases between them. The germline CDR1 and CDR2 sequences are SGHTS and YDEGEE. The CDR3 has 13 residues. The CDR3 nucleotides are TGTGCCAGCAGCGGTGGACAGAATCAGCCCCAGCATTTT. It yields the protein CASSGGQNQPQHF. The full variable domain, rest sourced from reference TRBV5-8 and TRBJ1-5, is EAGVTQSPTHLIKTRGQQATLRCSPISGHTSVYWYQQALGLGLQFLLWYDEGEERNRGNFPPRFSGRQFPNYSSELNVNALELEDSALYLCASSGGQNQPQHFGDGTRLSIL.